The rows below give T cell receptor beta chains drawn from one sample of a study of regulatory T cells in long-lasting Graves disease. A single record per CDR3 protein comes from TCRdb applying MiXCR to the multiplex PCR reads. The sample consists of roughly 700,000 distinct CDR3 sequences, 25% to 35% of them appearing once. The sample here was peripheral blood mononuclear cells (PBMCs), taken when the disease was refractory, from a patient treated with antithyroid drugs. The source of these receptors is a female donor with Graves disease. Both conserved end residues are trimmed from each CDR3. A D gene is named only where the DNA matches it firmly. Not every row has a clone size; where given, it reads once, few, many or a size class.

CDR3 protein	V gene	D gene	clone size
ASSERLGHGYT	TRBV6-2/TRBV6-3	-	-
ASSLGQGSTYEQY	TRBV28	TRBD1	many
ASSYSQGDYYGYA	TRBV6-2/TRBV6-3	TRBD1	-
SVEGGSAPNNEKLF	TRBV29-1	-	-
ASSDPFRSDTEAF	TRBV5-1	-	-
ASSQDNQGSNQPQH	TRBV3-1	-	few
ASSEAGGKSNIQY	TRBV2	-	-
ASRGSDGGIHEQY	TRBV12-3/TRBV12-4	-	-
ASRGRQIGGEQY	TRBV27	-	-
ASSSRDRRYQPQH	TRBV28	TRBD1	once
ASSLARDSRGGTEAF	TRBV5-1	TRBD1	-
ASSPRRGRDGAETQY	TRBV18	TRBD2	-
SAPGRFPETQY	TRBV20-1	-	-
ASSLAGTLGNTIY	TRBV3-1	-	-
ASSVGGRGWETQY	TRBV9	-	-
ASSNTYNQPQH	TRBV6-1	-	-
ASNPTWGLETQY	TRBV19	-	few
ASSYSTRSGNTIY	TRBV6-5	-	-
ASSPSAALEQY	TRBV5-1	-	-
ASSGRAASSYNEQF	TRBV2	-	-
ASSFSGVEETQY	TRBV12-3/TRBV12-4	TRBD2	-
ASSPSGTTTETQY	TRBV11-2	-	few
ASSHWTSSYEQY	TRBV14	-	-